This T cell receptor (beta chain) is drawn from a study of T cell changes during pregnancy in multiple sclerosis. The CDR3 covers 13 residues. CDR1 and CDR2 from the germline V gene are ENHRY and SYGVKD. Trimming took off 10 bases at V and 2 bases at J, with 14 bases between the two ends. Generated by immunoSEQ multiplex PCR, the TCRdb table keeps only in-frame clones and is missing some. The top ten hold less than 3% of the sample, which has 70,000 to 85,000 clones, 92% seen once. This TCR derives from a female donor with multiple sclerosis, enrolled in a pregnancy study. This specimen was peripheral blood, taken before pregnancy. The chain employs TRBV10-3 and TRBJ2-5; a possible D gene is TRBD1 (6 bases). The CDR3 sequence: CATGGTGQETQYF. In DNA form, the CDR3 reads TGTGCCACCGGAGGAACAGGGCAAGAGACCCAGTACTTC.